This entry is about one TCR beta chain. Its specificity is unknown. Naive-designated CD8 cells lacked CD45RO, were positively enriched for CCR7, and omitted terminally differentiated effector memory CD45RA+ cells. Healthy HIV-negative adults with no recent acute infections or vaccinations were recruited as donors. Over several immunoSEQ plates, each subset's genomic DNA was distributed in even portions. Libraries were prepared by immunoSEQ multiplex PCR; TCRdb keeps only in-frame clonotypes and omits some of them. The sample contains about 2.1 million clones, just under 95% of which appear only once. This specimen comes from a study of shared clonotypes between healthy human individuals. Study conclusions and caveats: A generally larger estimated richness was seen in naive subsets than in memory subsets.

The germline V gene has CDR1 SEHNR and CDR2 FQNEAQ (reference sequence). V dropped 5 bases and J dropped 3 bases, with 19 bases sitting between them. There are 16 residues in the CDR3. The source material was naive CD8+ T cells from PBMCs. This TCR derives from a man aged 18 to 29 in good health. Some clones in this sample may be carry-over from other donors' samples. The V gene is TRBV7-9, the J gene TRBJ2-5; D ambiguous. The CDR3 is CASSPPIGTKEETQYF. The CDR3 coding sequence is TGTGCCAGCAGCCCCCCGATTGGTACCAAGGAAGAGACCCAGTACTTC.